The clone carrying this T cell receptor beta chain was recorded a few times. Its antigen is as yet unknown. In preparing bulk TCR libraries, previously described methods and listed TCR primers were used. TCRdb itself ran the PCR reads through MiXCR, one entry per CDR3 protein. The sample consists of 400,000 to 600,000 distinct CDR3 sequences, about 22% of them appearing once. This sample was included in a study of molecular identifiers for immune sequencing clone quantification. General observations from the study: The share of molecules held by clones above 20 RNA copies was over 99% in effector cells and under 1% in naive cells.

The sample consisted of naive CD8+ T cells from blood, with Jurkat cell RNA spiked in. Described subset: FACS-sorted CD8+CD4-CCR7+CD45RA+ naive T cells. This TCR was recovered from a human donor in good health. Some libraries in this study had Jurkat cell RNA spiked in.

The CDR3 spells CASSPNFGQIQETQYF. In DNA form, the CDR3 reads TGTGCCAGCAGCCCAAACTTTGGACAGATTCAAGAGACCCAGTACTTC. This chain connects TRBV5-3 to TRBJ2-5, with D tentatively TRBD1 (6 bases). TRBV5-3 is annotated as an ORF whose role is uncertain. The germline V and J ends were trimmed by 8 bases and 2 bases, with 22 bases remaining between them. This CDR3 spans 16 amino acids.